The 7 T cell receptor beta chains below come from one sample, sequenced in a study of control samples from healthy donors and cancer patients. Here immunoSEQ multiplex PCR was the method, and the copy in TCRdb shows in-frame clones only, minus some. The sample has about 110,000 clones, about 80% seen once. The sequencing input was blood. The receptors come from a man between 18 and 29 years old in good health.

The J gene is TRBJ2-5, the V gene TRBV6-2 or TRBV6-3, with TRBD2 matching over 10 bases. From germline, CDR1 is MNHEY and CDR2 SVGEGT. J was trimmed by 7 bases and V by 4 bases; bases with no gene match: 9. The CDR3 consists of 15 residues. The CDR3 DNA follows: TGTGCCAGCAGTTCCCCTAGCGGGGGCCGAGGGACCCAGTACTTC. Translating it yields CASSSPSGGRGTQYF.

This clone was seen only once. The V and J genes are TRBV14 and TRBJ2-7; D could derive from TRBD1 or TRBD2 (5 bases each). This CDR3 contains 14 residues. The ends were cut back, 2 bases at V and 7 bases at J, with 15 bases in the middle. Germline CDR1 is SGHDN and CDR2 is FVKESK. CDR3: CASSQTGRAGEQYV. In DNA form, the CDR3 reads TGTGCCAGCAGCCAAACGGGACGGGCCGGGGAGCAGTACGTC.

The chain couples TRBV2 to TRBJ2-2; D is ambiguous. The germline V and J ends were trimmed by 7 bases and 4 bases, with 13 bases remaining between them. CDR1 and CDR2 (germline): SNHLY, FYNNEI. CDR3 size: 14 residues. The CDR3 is CASTSFVSTGELFF. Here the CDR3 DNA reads TGTGCCAGCACCTCTTTTGTCAGCACCGGGGAGCTGTTTTTT.

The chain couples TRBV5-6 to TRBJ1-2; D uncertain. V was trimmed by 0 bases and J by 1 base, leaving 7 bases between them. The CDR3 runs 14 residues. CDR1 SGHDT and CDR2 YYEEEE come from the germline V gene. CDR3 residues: CASSLVGVNYGYTF. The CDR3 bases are TGTGCCAGCAGCTTGGTTGGGGTTAACTATGGCTACACCTTC.

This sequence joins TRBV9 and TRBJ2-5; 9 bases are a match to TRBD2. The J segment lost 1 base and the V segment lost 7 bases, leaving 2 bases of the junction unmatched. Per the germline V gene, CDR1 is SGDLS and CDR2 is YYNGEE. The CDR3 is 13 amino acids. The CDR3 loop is CASASGAQETQYF. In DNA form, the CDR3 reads TGTGCCAGCGCTAGCGGGGCCCAAGAGACCCAGTACTTC.

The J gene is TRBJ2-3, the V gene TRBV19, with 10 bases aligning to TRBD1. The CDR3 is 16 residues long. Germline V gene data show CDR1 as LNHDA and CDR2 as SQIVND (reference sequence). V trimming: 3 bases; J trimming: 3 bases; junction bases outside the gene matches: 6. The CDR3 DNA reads TGTGCCAGTAGTATCACGCCGGGACAGGGGACAGATACGCAGTATTTT. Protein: CASSITPGQGTDTQYF.

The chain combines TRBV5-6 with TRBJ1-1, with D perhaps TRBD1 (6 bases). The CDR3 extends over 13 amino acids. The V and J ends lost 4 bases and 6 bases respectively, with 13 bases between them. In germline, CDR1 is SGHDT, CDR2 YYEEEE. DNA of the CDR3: TGTGCCAGCAGCCCGGGGGCAGGGCCTGAAGCTTTCTTT. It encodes CASSPGAGPEAFF.